The T cell receptor (beta chain) under discussion was sequenced for a study of a mutant IDH1 vaccine in newly diagnosed glioma. Study context: Commencement of vaccination occurred 4-6 weeks following radiotherapy alone, or concurrently with temozolomide cycles. Sex distribution of treated patients was around 62% male and roughly 38% female; mean age was 40.4 years. Earlier care involved radiotherapy, temozolomide, or both, and the majority received both.

This CDR3 spans 14 amino acids. V was cut by 4 bases and J by 1 base, with 10 bases left in between. CDR1 is SGHRS and CDR2 is YFSETQ in the germline V gene. Overall study results and limits: There were vaccine-induced immune responses in around 93% of the patients.

Indicated time point: week 23, last vaccination. The content of each vaccine dose was 300 ug of mutant IDH1 20-mer peptide, and topical imiquimod accompanied it. The table came from immunoSEQ multiplex PCR; TCRdb's copy has only in-frame clones and leaves some out. The sample includes 88,000 or so clones, approximately 85% of them seen just once. Notes on this clone: The antigen remains unidentified.

The sample consisted of PBMCs, taken from a glioma patient whose treatment included an IDH1 peptide vaccine. The rearrangement joins TRBV5-1 to TRBJ2-3; D is uncertain. This TCR derives from a young man with glioma. Some clones in this sample may be carry-over from other donors' samples. In nucleotides, the CDR3 is TGCGCCAGCAGCGTCTCTCGGGGCACAGATACGCAGTATTTT. It yields the protein CASSVSRGTDTQYF.